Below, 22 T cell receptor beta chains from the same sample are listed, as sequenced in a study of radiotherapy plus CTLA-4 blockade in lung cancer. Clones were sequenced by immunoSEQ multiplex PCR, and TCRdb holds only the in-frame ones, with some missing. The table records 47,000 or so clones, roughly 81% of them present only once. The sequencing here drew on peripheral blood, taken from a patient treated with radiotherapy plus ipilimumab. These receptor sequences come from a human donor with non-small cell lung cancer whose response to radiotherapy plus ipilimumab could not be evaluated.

CDR3 in amino acids: CASSGPWEELQETQYF. CDR3 DNA sequence: TGTGCCAGCAGCGGCCCATGGGAGGAGCTCCAAGAGACCCAGTACTTC. The chain combines TRBV11-2 with TRBJ2-5; a weak D match, TRBD2 (6 bases). Deletions cut 5 bases from V and 1 base from J, with 17 bases between. CDR3 length: 16 amino acids. Germline lookup yields CDR1 SGHAT and CDR2 FQNNGV.

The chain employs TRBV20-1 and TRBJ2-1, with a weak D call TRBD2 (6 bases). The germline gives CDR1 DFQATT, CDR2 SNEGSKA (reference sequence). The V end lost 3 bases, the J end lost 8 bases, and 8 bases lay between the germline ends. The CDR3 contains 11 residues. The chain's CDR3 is CSASWGDEQFF. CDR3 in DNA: TGCAGTGCTAGCTGGGGGGATGAGCAGTTCTTC.

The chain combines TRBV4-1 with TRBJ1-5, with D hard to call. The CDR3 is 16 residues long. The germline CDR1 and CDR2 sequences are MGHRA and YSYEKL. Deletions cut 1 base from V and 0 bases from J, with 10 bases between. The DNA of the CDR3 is TGCGCCAGCAGCCAAGGGAGCACCTTTAGCAATCAGCCCCAGCATTTT. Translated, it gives CASSQGSTFSNQPQHF.

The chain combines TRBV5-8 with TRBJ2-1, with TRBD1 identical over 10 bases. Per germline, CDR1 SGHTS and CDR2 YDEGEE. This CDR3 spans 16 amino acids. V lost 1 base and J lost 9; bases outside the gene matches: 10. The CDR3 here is CASSLRVRTGGLEQFF. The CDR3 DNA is TGTGCCAGCAGCTTGAGGGTCCGGACAGGGGGACTTGAGCAGTTCTTC.

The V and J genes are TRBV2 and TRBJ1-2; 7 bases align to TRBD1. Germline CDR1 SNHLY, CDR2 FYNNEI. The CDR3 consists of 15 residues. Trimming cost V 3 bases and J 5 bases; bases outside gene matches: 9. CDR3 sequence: CASSEGQGGFYGYTF. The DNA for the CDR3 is TGTGCCAGCAGTGAGGGCCAGGGGGGTTTTTATGGCTACACCTTC.

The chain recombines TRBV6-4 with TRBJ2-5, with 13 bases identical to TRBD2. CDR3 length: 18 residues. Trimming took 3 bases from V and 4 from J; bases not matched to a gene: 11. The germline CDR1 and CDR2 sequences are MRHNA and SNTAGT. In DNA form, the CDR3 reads TGTGCCAGCAGTGATACGACTAGCGGGGGGTTGAAGGGAGAGACCCAGTACTTC. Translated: CASSDTTSGGLKGETQYF.

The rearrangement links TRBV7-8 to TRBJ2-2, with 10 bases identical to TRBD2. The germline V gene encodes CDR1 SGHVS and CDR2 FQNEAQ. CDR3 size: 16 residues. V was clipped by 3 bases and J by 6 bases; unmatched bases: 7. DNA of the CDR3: TGTGCCAGCAGCTTTGCTAGCGGGAGAATTGCCGGGGAGCTGTTTTTT. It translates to CASSFASGRIAGELFF.

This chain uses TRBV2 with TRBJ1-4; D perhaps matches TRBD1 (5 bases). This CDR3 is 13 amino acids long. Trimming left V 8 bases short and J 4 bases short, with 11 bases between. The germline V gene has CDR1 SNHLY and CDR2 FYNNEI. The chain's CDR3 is CASRSGGNEKLFF. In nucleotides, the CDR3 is TGTGCCAGCCGTTCCGGGGGTAATGAAAAACTGTTTTTT.

As DNA, the CDR3 is TGTGCCAGCAGTCCGCGGGGCCCCTATGGGGGATCACCCCTCCACTTT. Its translation is CASSPRGPYGGSPLHF. The chain is built from TRBV27 and TRBJ1-6; D might be TRBD1 (5 bases). This CDR3 contains 16 residues. The germline gives CDR1 MNHEY, CDR2 SMNVEV (reference sequence). V lost 5 bases and J lost 10, with 21 bases in between.

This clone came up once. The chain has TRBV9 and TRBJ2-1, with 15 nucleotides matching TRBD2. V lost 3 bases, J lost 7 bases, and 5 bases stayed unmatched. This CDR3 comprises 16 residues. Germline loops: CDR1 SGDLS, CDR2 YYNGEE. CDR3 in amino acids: CASSARTSGRVNEQFF. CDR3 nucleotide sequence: TGTGCCAGCAGCGCCAGGACTAGCGGGAGGGTGAATGAGCAGTTCTTC.

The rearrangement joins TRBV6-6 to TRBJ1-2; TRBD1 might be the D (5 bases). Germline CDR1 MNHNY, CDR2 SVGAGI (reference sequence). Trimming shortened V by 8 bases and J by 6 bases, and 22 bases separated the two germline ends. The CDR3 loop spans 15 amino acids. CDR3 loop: CASHPPGIPWDGYTF. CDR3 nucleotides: TGTGCCAGCCACCCACCAGGGATCCCCTGGGATGGCTACACCTTC.

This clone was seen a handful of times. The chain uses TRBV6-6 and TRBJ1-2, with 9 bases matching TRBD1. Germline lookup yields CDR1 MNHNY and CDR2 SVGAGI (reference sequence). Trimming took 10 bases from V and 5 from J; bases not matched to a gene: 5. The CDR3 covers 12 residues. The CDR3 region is CATTGGWYGYTF. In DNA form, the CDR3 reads TGTGCCACCACAGGGGGCTGGTATGGCTACACCTTC.

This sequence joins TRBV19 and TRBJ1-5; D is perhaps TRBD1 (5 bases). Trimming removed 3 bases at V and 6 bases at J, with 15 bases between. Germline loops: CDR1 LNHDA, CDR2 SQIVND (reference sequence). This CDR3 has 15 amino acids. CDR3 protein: CASSILGGEGQPQHF. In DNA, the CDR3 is TGTGCCAGTAGTATTTTGGGGGGAGAGGGTCAGCCCCAGCATTTT.

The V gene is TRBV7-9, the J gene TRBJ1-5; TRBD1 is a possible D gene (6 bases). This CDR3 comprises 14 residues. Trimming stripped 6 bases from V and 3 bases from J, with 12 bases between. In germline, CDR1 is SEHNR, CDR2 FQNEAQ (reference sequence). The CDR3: CASSSRDINQPQHF. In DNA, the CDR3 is TGTGCCAGCAGTTCCCGGGACATCAATCAGCCCCAGCATTTT.

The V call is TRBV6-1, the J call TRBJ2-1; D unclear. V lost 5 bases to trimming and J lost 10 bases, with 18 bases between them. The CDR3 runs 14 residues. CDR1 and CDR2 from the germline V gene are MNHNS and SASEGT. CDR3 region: CASSTEQLPGEQFF. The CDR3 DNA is TGTGCCAGCAGTACAGAACAGCTTCCTGGGGAGCAGTTCTTC.

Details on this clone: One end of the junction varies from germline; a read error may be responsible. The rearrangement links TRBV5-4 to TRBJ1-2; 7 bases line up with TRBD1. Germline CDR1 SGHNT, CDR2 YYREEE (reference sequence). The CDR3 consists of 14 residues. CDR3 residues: CASSLVGTEGAVVF. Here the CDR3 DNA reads TGTGCCAGCAGCTTGGTCGGGACAGAGGGGGCAGTTGTCTTC.

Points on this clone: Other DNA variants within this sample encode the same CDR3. The CDR3 bases are TGCGCCAGCAGCTTCCTAGCGGGAGGTCCCGGGGAGCTGTTTTTT. It encodes CASSFLAGGPGELFF. This rearrangement joins TRBV5-1 to TRBJ2-2; TRBD2 agrees at 11 bases. The germline V gene has CDR1 SGHRS and CDR2 YFSETQ. The CDR3 consists of 15 residues. J gave up 6 bases and V 2 bases, and 3 bases lay outside the gene matches.

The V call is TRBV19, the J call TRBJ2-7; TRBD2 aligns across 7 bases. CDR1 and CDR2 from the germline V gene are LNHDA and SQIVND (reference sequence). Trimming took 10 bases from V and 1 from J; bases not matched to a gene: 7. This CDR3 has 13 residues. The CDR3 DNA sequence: TGTGCCACCTGGGGAGGGCCTTCCTACGAGCAGTACTTC. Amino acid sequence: CATWGGPSYEQYF.

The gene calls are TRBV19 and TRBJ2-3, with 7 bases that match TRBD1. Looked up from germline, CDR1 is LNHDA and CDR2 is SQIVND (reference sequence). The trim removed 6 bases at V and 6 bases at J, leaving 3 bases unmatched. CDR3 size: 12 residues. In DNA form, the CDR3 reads TGTGCCAGTAGACAGGGGCAGGATACGCAGTATTTT. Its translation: CASRQGQDTQYF.

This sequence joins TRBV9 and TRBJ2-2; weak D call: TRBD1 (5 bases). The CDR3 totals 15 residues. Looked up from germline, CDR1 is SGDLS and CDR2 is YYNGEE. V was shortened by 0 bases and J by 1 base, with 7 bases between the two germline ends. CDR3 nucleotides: TGTGCCAGCAGCGTAGCAGGGTTGAACACCGGGGAGCTGTTTTTT. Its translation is CASSVAGLNTGELFF.

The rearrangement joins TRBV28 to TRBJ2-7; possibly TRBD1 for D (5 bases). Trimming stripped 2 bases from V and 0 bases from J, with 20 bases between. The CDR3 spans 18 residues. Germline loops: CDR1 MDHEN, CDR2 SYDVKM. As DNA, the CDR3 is TGTGCCAGCAGTTTACCCACCTACCTCAGGGCGTCCTCCTACGAGCAGTACTTC. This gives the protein CASSLPTYLRASSYEQYF.

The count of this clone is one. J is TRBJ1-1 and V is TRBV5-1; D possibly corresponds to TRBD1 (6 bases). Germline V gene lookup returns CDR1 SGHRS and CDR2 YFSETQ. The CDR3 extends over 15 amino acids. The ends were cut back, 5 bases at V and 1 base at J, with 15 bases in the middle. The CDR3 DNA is TGCGCCAGCAGTGGGGGCTCGGGACAGAACACTGAAGCTTTCTTT. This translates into CASSGGSGQNTEAFF.